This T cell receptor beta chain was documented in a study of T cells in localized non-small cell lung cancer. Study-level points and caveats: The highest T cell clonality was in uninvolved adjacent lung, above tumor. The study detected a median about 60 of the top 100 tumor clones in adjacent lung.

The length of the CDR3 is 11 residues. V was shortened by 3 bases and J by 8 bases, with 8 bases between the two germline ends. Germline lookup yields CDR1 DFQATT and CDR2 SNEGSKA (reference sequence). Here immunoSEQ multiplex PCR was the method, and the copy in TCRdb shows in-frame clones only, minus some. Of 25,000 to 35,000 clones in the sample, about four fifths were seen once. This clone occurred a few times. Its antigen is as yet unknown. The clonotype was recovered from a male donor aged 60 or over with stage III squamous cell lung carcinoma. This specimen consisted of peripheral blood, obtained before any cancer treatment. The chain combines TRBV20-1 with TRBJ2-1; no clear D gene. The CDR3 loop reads CSASRGDEQFF. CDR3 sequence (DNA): TGCAGTGCTAGCAGAGGCGATGAGCAGTTCTTC.